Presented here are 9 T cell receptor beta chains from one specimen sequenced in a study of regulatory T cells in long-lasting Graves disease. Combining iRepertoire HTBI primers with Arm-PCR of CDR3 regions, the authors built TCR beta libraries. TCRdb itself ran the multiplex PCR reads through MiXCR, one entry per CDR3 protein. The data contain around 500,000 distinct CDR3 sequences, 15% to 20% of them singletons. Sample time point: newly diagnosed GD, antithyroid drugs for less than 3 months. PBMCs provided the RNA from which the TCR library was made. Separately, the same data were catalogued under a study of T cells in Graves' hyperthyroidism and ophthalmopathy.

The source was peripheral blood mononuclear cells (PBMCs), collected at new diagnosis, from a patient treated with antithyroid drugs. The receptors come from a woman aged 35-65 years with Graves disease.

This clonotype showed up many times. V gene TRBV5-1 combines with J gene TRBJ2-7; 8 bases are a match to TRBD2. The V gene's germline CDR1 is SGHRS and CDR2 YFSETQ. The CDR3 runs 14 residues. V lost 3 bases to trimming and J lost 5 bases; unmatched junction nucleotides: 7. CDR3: CASSSRGGPDEQYF. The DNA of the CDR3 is TGCGCCAGCAGCTCCCGGGGGGGCCCCGACGAGCAGTACTTC.

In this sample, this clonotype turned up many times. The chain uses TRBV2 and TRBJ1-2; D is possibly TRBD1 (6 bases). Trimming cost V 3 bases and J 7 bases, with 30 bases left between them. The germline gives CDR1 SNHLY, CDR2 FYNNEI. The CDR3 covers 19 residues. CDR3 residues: CASSESRRAGALLKGGYTF. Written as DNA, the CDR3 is TGTGCCAGCAGTGAGAGTCGGAGGGCAGGGGCCCTGCTTAAGGGTGGCTACACCTTC. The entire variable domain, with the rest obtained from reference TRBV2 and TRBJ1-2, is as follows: EPEVTQTPSHQVTQMGQEVILRCVPISNHLYFYWYRQILGQKVEFLVSFYNNEISEKSEIFDDQFSVERPDGSNFTLKIRSTKLEDSAMYFCASSESRRAGALLKGGYTFGSGTRLTVV.

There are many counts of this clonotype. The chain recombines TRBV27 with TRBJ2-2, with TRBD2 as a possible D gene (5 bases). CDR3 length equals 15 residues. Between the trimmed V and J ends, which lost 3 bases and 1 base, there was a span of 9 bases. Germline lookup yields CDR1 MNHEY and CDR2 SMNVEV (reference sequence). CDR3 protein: CASSLRAQNTGELFF. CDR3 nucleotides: TGTGCCAGCAGTTTGAGGGCACAGAACACCGGGGAGCTGTTTTTT.

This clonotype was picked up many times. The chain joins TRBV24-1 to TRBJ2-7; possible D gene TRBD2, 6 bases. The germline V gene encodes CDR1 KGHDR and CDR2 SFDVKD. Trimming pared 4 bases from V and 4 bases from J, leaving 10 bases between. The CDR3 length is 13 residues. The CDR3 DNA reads TGTGCCACCAGTGAAAACGGGGGTTACGAGCAGTACTTC. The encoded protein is CATSENGGYEQYF.

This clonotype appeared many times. CDR3 loop: CASSDGGWGPSTDTQYF. The CDR3 bases are TGTGCCAGCAGTGACGGAGGGTGGGGGCCCTCCACAGATACGCAGTATTTT. The rearrangement links TRBV6-2 or TRBV6-3 to TRBJ2-3; D tentatively fits TRBD1 or TRBD2 (6 bases each). The germline V gene encodes CDR1 MNHEY and CDR2 SVGEGT. The V end was cut by 5 bases, the J end by 2 bases, with 20 bases between. CDR3 size: 17 residues.

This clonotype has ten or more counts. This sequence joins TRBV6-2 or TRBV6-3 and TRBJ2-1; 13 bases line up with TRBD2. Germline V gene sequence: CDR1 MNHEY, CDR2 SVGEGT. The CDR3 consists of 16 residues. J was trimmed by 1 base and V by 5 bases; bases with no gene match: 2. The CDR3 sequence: CASSRLAGGSYNEQFF. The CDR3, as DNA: TGTGCCAGCAGTCGACTAGCGGGGGGTTCCTACAATGAGCAGTTCTTC.

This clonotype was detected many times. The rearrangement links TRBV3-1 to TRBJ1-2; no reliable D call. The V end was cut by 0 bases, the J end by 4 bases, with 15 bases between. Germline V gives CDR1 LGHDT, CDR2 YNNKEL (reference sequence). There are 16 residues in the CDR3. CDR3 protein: CASSQEILPSVYGYTF. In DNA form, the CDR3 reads TGTGCCAGCAGCCAAGAAATCCTCCCGTCGGTCTATGGCTACACCTTC. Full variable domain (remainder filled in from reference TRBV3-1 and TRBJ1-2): DTAVSQTPKYLVTQMGNDKSIKCEQNLGHDTMYWYKQDSKKFLKIMFSYNNKELIINETVPNRFSPKSPDKAHLNLHINSLELGDSAVYFCASSQEILPSVYGYTFGSGTRLTVV.

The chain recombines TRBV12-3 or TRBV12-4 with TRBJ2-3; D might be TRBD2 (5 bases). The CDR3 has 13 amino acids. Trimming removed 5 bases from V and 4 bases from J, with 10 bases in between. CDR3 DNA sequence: TGTGCCAGCAGTCCCCCTAGCTCAGATACGCAGTATTTT. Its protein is CASSPPSSDTQYF.

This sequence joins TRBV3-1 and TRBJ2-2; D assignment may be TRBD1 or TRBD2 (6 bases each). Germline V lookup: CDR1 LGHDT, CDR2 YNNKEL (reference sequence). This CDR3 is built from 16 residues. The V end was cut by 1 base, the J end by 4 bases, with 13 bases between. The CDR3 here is CASSQGGAGLTGELFF. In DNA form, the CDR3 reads TGTGCCAGCAGCCAAGGGGGGGCCGGGCTCACCGGGGAGCTGTTTTTT.